Shown below are 20 T cell receptor beta chains from a single sample sequenced in a study of STAT5B mutations in CD4+ large granular lymphocyte leukemia. Only in-frame clones appear in the TCRdb table, and some are missing; sequencing was by immunoSEQ multiplex PCR. The table records about 32,000 clones, around nine tenths of them present only once. Sequencing was done on a sample of CD4+ T cells from blood buffy coats. The receptors derive from a human donor in good health.

The chain employs TRBV5-1 and TRBJ1-2; D is undetermined. Germline assignment: CDR1 SGHRS and CDR2 YFSETQ. CDR3 length: 14 residues. V was clipped by 5 bases and J by 7 bases, with 18 bases between them. In DNA form, the CDR3 reads TGCGCCAGCAGAACGGAGTGGGATATCGGTGGCTACACCTTC. It specifies CASRTEWDIGGYTF.

This clone has more than one count but fewer than ten. J is TRBJ1-1 and V is TRBV29-1; TRBD1 is a possible D gene (5 bases). V lost 4 bases, J lost 1 base, and 7 bases lay in between. This CDR3 is 12 amino acids long. Germline CDR1 and CDR2: SQVTM and ANQGSEA. DNA for the CDR3: TGCAGCGTTGTTCAGGGGAACACTGAAGCTTTCTTT. This gives the protein CSVVQGNTEAFF.

This chain uses TRBV30 with TRBJ1-1, with 8 bases that match TRBD1. Germline V gene data show CDR1 as GTSNPN and CDR2 as SVGIG (reference sequence). The CDR3 is made up of 15 amino acids. V lost 6 bases to trimming and J lost 1 base; unmatched junction nucleotides: 10. CDR3 loop: CACPKPGTGNTEAFF. The DNA for the CDR3 is TGTGCCTGCCCAAAACCCGGGACAGGGAACACTGAAGCTTTCTTT.

This clone was seen a few times. The chain uses TRBV2 and TRBJ1-5; D ambiguous. Germline CDR1 and CDR2: SNHLY and FYNNEI. The ends were cut back, 2 bases at V and 1 base at J, with 6 bases in the middle. This CDR3 has 14 residues. The CDR3 DNA reads as TGTGCCAGCAGTGAAATTTCGAGCAATCAGCCCCAGCATTTT. Encoded protein: CASSEISSNQPQHF.

V and J are TRBV7-2 and TRBJ2-5, with D uncertain. V lost 1 base to trimming and J lost 3 bases, with 15 bases between them. Germline-derived CDR1 and CDR2 are SGHTA and FQGNSA. This CDR3 is built from 16 residues. Written as DNA, the CDR3 is TGTGCCAGCAGCTTAGTGGGCGGAACCCTCAAAGAGACCCAGTACTTC. It specifies CASSLVGGTLKETQYF. Together with reference TRBV7-2 and TRBJ2-5, the CDR3 gives the full variable domain: GAGVSQSPSNKVTEKGKDVELRCDPISGHTALYWYRQSLGQGLEFLIYFQGNSAPDKSGLPSDRFSAERTGGSVSTLTIQRTQQEDSAVYLCASSLVGGTLKETQYFGPGTRLLVL.

This clone has just one count. The chain couples TRBV28 to TRBJ2-2; weak D call: TRBD2 (6 bases). The CDR3 is 14 amino acids. Deletions cut 8 bases from V and 4 bases from J, with 14 bases between. Germline CDR1 reads MDHEN; CDR2 reads SYDVKM. CDR3 in amino acids: CASFSGTATGELFF. CDR3 nucleotide sequence: TGTGCCAGCTTTAGCGGCACAGCCACCGGGGAGCTGTTTTTT.

The J gene is TRBJ2-1, the V gene TRBV7-3; TRBD2 might be the D (6 bases). V was cut by 5 bases and J by 5 bases, with 16 bases left in between. The CDR3 spans 15 residues. CDR1 is SGHTA and CDR2 is FQGTGA in the germline V gene. Written as DNA, the CDR3 is TGTGCCAGCAGCCCTCAGGGACTCCCCGACAATGAGCAGTTCTTC. It specifies CASSPQGLPDNEQFF.

The rearrangement links TRBV27 to TRBJ2-7, with 9 bases identical to TRBD1. J gave up 5 bases and V 5 bases, and 19 bases lay outside the gene matches. The CDR3 has 18 amino acids. Germline loops: CDR1 MNHEY, CDR2 SMNVEV (reference sequence). For the CDR3, the DNA is TGTGCCAGCAGTAGCCGAGCAATGGGACAGGGCTTTCTCAACGAGCAGTACTTC. Protein: CASSSRAMGQGFLNEQYF.

The chain joins TRBV6-1 to TRBJ2-7; tentatively, D is TRBD1 (7 bases). This CDR3 is 18 amino acids long. Germline CDR1 is MNHNS and CDR2 is SASEGT. Between the trimmed V and J ends, which lost 2 bases and 2 bases, there was a span of 22 bases. The CDR3, as DNA: TGTGCCAGCAGTGAATCGGGGTTCTGGCGGGGACAGACCTACGAGCAGTACTTC. This codes for CASSESGFWRGQTYEQYF.

This clone has more than one count but fewer than ten. The chain links TRBV28 to TRBJ2-6; D not resolved. The V end was cut by 4 bases, the J end by 0 bases, with 1 base between. The CDR3 consists of 13 residues. The germline CDR1 and CDR2 sequences are MDHEN and SYDVKM. The CDR3 DNA sequence: TGTGCCAGCAGTTACTCTGGGGCCAACGTCCTGACTTTC. Translating it yields CASSYSGANVLTF.

The rearrangement uses TRBV6-4 and TRBJ2-1; 8 nucleotides align to TRBD2. Germline CDR1 MRHNA, CDR2 SNTAGT. This CDR3 is built from 16 residues. The CDR3 here is CPRGVGGLDPYNEQFF. CDR3 sequence (DNA): TGTCCGCGTGGAGTGGGGGGACTAGACCCATACAATGAGCAGTTCTTC.

V usage is TRBV19 and J usage is TRBJ1-3; D unresolved. Trimming stripped 9 bases from V and 0 bases from J, with 9 bases between. This CDR3 is 13 amino acids long. Germline lookup yields CDR1 LNHDA and CDR2 SQIVND (reference sequence). CDR3 protein: CASLQPSGNTIYF. In DNA, the CDR3 is TGTGCCAGCTTACAGCCCTCTGGAAACACCATATATTTT. Filled out from reference TRBV19 and TRBJ1-3, the complete variable domain reads DGGITQSPKYLFRKEGQNVTLSCEQNLNHDAMYWYRQDPGQGLRLIYYSQIVNDFQKGDIAEGYSVSREKKESFPLTVTSAQKNPTAFYLCASLQPSGNTIYFGEGSWLTVV.

The CDR3 DNA reads TGTGCCAGCTCATCATCCGGGACTAGCGGGGAGCAGTACTTC. It yields the protein CASSSSGTSGEQYF. V is TRBV18 and J is TRBJ2-7, with 12 bases lining up with TRBD2. After removal of 5 bases from V and 7 bases from J, the junction contained 6 bases not matched to a gene. CDR3 length equals 14 residues. The germline gives CDR1 KGHSH, CDR2 LQKENI.

The genes are TRBV5-1 and TRBJ2-2, with 10 bases identical to TRBD2. This CDR3 region has 15 residues. Germline V gives CDR1 SGHRS, CDR2 YFSETQ. The V segment lost 3 bases and the J segment 1 base; nucleotides outside the gene matches: 0. CDR3 sequence: CASSWTSGNTGELFF. Here the CDR3 DNA reads TGCGCCAGCAGCTGGACTAGCGGGAACACCGGGGAGCTGTTTTTT.

The chain links TRBV29-1 to TRBJ1-1; D ambiguous. The CDR3 extends over 12 amino acids. The germline gives CDR1 SQVTM, CDR2 ANQGSEA. The V end was cut by 8 bases, the J end by 3 bases, with 13 bases between. CDR3 in amino acids: CSTRVLDTEAFF. The CDR3, as DNA: TGCAGCACGAGGGTGTTGGACACTGAAGCTTTCTTT.

V gene TRBV11-2 combines with J gene TRBJ2-1; 8 bases fit TRBD2. The CDR3 sequence is 15 residues long. J gave up 3 bases and V 7 bases, and 8 bases lay outside the gene matches. Germline V CDR1 and CDR2: SGHAT, FQNNGV. DNA of the CDR3: TGTGCCAGCAACTTTGTGGGGACTAGCTACAATGAGCAGTTCTTC. Translated, it gives CASNFVGTSYNEQFF.

V usage is TRBV20-1 and J usage is TRBJ2-3; the D is unclear. The V gene lost 5 bases and the J gene lost 1 base, with 4 bases spanning the gap. Germline V gene data show CDR1 as DFQATT and CDR2 as SNEGSKA (reference sequence). CDR3 size: 11 residues. In DNA, the CDR3 is TGCAGTGCTGAGGGCACAGATACGCAGTATTTT. Residues: CSAEGTDTQYF.

The rearrangement joins TRBV7-9 to TRBJ2-7; 16 bases map to TRBD2. The germline V gene has CDR1 SEHNR and CDR2 FQNEAQ (reference sequence). V lost 5 bases to trimming and J lost 3 bases; unmatched junction nucleotides: 7. The CDR3 is made up of 17 amino acids. The CDR3 loop reads CASSPGLAGGPVYEQYF. The DNA for the CDR3 is TGTGCCAGCAGCCCGGGACTAGCGGGAGGGCCAGTCTACGAGCAGTACTTC.

This rearrangement joins TRBV7-6 to TRBJ1-2; D is perhaps TRBD1 (6 bases). V was trimmed by 0 bases and J by 1 base, leaving 9 bases between them. The CDR3 extends over 15 amino acids. CDR1 SGHVS and CDR2 FNYEAQ come from the germline V gene. Written as DNA, the CDR3 is TGTGCCAGCAGCTTAGCCCCGGACAGTAACTATGGCTACACCTTC. Its translation is CASSLAPDSNYGYTF.

This sequence joins TRBV18 and TRBJ2-1; a weak D match, TRBD2 (6 bases). Germline lookup yields CDR1 KGHSH and CDR2 LQKENI. The germline V and J ends were trimmed by 0 bases and 5 bases, with 8 bases remaining between them. There are 14 residues in the CDR3. The CDR3 reads CASSPPGGDNEQFF. The DNA for the CDR3 is TGTGCCAGCTCACCACCGGGAGGAGACAATGAGCAGTTCTTC. The whole variable domain, remainder taken from reference TRBV18 and TRBJ2-1, is NAGVMQNPRHLVRRRGQEARLRCSPMKGHSHVYWYRQLPEEGLKFMVYLQKENIIDESGMPKERFSAEFPKEGPSILRIQQVVRGDSAAYFCASSPPGGDNEQFFGPGTRLTVL.